This entry lists 23 T cell receptor beta chains sequenced from one sample in a study of cytomegalovirus exposure and HLA in healthy donors (dated by TCRdb to the late 2010s). The method behind the library was the immunoSEQ multiplex PCR assay. For the multiplex PCR, a mixture combining 60 forward primers for TCR Vbeta segments and 13 reverse primers for TCR Jbeta segments was used. TCRdb provides this immuneACCESS table in a form limited to in-frame rearrangements. Some clones are lacking; in checked studies, under half of them reflect an unresolved V gene, and why the rest are absent is not known. This sample holds roughly 120,000 clones; roughly 78% were observed only once. The ten biggest clones cover approximately 3.5% of the sample. Sequenced: PBMCs. These receptors all stem from a woman in her 30s in good health and CMV-seropositive.

The V gene is TRBV30, the J gene TRBJ1-6; 12 bases match TRBD1. CDR1 is GTSNPN and CDR2 is SVGIG in the germline V gene (reference sequence). Trimming cost V 2 bases and J 0 bases; bases outside gene matches: 8. The CDR3 is made up of 19 amino acids. The CDR3: CAWSPTWDRGLSYNSPLHF. Here the CDR3 DNA reads TGTGCCTGGAGTCCAACCTGGGACAGGGGGCTCTCCTATAATTCACCCCTCCACTTT.

The V and J genes are TRBV28 and TRBJ1-3; D not resolved. The CDR3 has 15 amino acids. V was shortened by 0 bases and J by 0 bases, with 6 bases between the two germline ends. Germline CDR1 is MDHEN and CDR2 is SYDVKM. CDR3 nucleotide sequence: TGTGCCAGCAGTTTATGGGGAGCCTCTGGAAACACCATATATTTT. It yields the protein CASSLWGASGNTIYF. Variable domain in full (rest from reference TRBV28 and TRBJ1-3): DVKVTQSSRYLVKRTGEKVFLECVQDMDHENMFWYRQDPGLGLRLIYFSYDVKMKEKGDIPEGYSVSREKKERFSLILESASTNQTSMYLCASSLWGASGNTIYFGEGSWLTVV.

The chain's CDR3 is CASSQDSFSYEQYF. The CDR3 coding sequence is TGTGCCAGCAGCCAAGATAGCTTTTCCTACGAGCAGTACTTC. This chain uses TRBV4-2 with TRBJ2-7; no definite D call. Trimming left V 0 bases short and J 1 base short, with 7 bases between. CDR1 is LGHNA, CDR2 YNFKEQ, per germline. The CDR3 has 14 residues.

V and J are TRBV6-6 and TRBJ2-3; weak D call: TRBD1 (6 bases). Trimming pared 4 bases from V and 7 bases from J, leaving 15 bases between. CDR1 is MNHNY and CDR2 is SVGAGI in the germline V gene (reference sequence). This CDR3 region has 14 residues. The DNA of the CDR3 is TGTGCCAGCAGTTCCCGGGACACGACGAATACGCAGTATTTT. Amino acid sequence: CASSSRDTTNTQYF.

The gene calls are TRBV5-1 and TRBJ1-1; TRBD1 matches at 7 bases. Germline-derived CDR1 and CDR2 are SGHRS and YFSETQ. V lost 2 bases, J lost 3 bases, and 4 bases stayed unmatched. This CDR3 has 14 residues. This CDR3 is CASSLARGYTEAFF. The CDR3 nucleotides read TGCGCCAGCAGCTTAGCCAGGGGGTACACTGAAGCTTTCTTT.

The V gene is TRBV6-1, the J gene TRBJ2-6; D is possibly TRBD1 (6 bases). In germline, CDR1 is MNHNS, CDR2 SASEGT. The CDR3 is made up of 15 amino acids. V was clipped by 8 bases and J by 1 base, with 12 bases between them. The CDR3 DNA sequence: TGTGCCAGCCTAACCGGACAGTCTGGGGCCAACGTCCTGACTTTC. Translated: CASLTGQSGANVLTF.

The chain carries TRBV5-1 and TRBJ2-5; 12 nucleotides match TRBD2. Losses at the gene ends were 7 bases for V and 5 bases for J; bases not matched to a gene: 12. There are 16 residues in the CDR3. Germline V gives CDR1 SGHRS, CDR2 YFSETQ. The CDR3 DNA sequence: TGCGCCAGCGCGACGTCTAGCGGGGGGGCCGCGGAGACCCAGTACTTC. It codes for CASATSSGGAAETQYF.

The chain employs TRBV2 and TRBJ2-3, with TRBD2 matching over 10 bases. The V gene's germline CDR1 is SNHLY and CDR2 FYNNEI. This CDR3 contains 15 residues. V lost 10 bases and J lost 4; bases outside the gene matches: 11. The CDR3 bases are TGTGCCACTCGGACTAGCGGTTGGGGGGCAGATACGCAGTATTTT. This gives the protein CATRTSGWGADTQYF.

V and J are TRBV28 and TRBJ2-7, with 8 bases fitting TRBD1. Germline loops: CDR1 MDHEN, CDR2 SYDVKM. Trimming cost V 5 bases and J 1 base; bases outside gene matches: 4. The CDR3 contains 14 residues. The CDR3, as DNA: TGTGCCAGCAGTGACAGGGGTCGGTCCTACGAGCAGTACTTC. This encodes CASSDRGRSYEQYF.

V and J are TRBV29-1 and TRBJ1-2; D is perhaps TRBD1 (5 bases). The CDR3 contains 15 residues. The germline CDR1 and CDR2 sequences are SQVTM and ANQGSEA. Deletions cut 3 bases from V and 0 bases from J, with 14 bases between. The DNA for the CDR3 is TGCAGCGTTGACGCGGGGGGACGAGCTAACTATGGCTACACCTTC. It yields the protein CSVDAGGRANYGYTF.

V usage is TRBV6-6 and J usage is TRBJ1-1; D is possibly TRBD1 (5 bases). CDR1 and CDR2 (germline): MNHNY, SVGAGI (reference sequence). The CDR3 has 14 residues. Trimming pared 3 bases from V and 2 bases from J, leaving 10 bases between. The CDR3 is CASSYGAGNTEAFF. The CDR3 DNA is TGTGCCAGCAGTTATGGGGCCGGCAACACTGAAGCTTTCTTT.

The chain links TRBV4-2 to TRBJ2-7; D may be TRBD1 (6 bases). CDR3 length: 17 amino acids. Germline values: CDR1 LGHNA, CDR2 YNFKEQ. V was cut by 5 bases and J by 2 bases, with 22 bases left in between. The CDR3 sequence: CASSSAMGYRETYEQYF. CDR3 coding DNA: TGTGCCAGCAGCTCCGCCATGGGGTACAGGGAAACCTACGAGCAGTACTTC.

This clone was observed a handful of times. The chain uses TRBV5-1 and TRBJ2-5; D may be TRBD1 (5 bases). CDR1 is SGHRS, CDR2 YFSETQ, per germline. The ends were cut back, 7 bases at V and 5 bases at J, with 21 bases in the middle. This CDR3 region has 15 residues. The CDR3 DNA is TGCGCCAGCGGGCCATCAGGACAAGGTGGGGAGACCCAGTACTTC. This gives the protein CASGPSGQGGETQYF.

The rearrangement uses TRBV15 and TRBJ2-7, with D perhaps matching TRBD1 (6 bases). This CDR3 comprises 13 residues. V lost 8 bases to trimming and J lost 6 bases, with 17 bases between them. In germline, CDR1 is LNHNV, CDR2 YYDKDF (reference sequence). Here the CDR3 reads CATRKDRYVEQYF. CDR3 DNA sequence: TGTGCCACCCGTAAGGACAGATACGTCGAGCAGTACTTC.

V usage is TRBV28 and J usage is TRBJ2-1; TRBD2 matches 8 bases. The V gene's germline CDR1 is MDHEN and CDR2 SYDVKM. The CDR3 covers 15 residues. Losses at the gene ends were 5 bases for V and 7 bases for J; bases not matched to a gene: 10. The CDR3 protein is CASSPTRGGLNEQFF. The CDR3 region has the DNA TGTGCCAGCAGTCCCACTCGGGGGGGATTAAATGAGCAGTTCTTC.

The count of this clone is one. The gene calls are TRBV7-2 and TRBJ2-2, with D hard to call. Looked up from germline, CDR1 is SGHTA and CDR2 is FQGNSA. The V end lost 4 bases, the J end lost 8 bases, and 11 bases lay between the germline ends. This CDR3 has 13 amino acids. The CDR3 nucleotides read TGTGCCAGCAGCTCCGCCGGCAGGGGGGAGCTGTTTTTT. Its translation: CASSSAGRGELFF.

The rearrangement joins TRBV7-2 to TRBJ2-3; D not certain. The CDR3 is 12 amino acids. With 5 bases removed from V and 4 bases from J, the gap between germline ends came to 7 bases. Germline CDR1 is SGHTA and CDR2 is FQGNSA. The CDR3 bases are TGTGCCAGCAGCACCGACTCAGATACGCAGTATTTT. This sequence encodes CASSTDSDTQYF.

The gene calls are TRBV29-1 and TRBJ2-2; 7 positions agree with TRBD1. From germline, CDR1 is SQVTM and CDR2 ANQGSEA. V shed 4 bases and J 1 base; nucleotides not matched to a gene: 9. There are 16 residues in the CDR3. The CDR3 DNA reads as TGCAGCGTTGGGAACACAGGGGTAGGGAACACCGGGGAGCTGTTTTTT. Residues: CSVGNTGVGNTGELFF.

The chain joins TRBV19 to TRBJ2-1; D perhaps matches TRBD2 (6 bases). The germline gives CDR1 LNHDA, CDR2 SQIVND (reference sequence). The CDR3 loop spans 16 amino acids. Trimming took 5 bases from V and 1 from J, leaving 15 bases between them. This CDR3 reads CASSPESGGSYNEQFF. CDR3 nucleotide sequence: TGTGCCAGTAGTCCCGAATCCGGGGGTTCCTACAATGAGCAGTTCTTC.

The CDR3 protein is CASSHGTGSPEAFF. CDR3 in DNA: TGCGCCAGCAGCCACGGGACAGGGTCCCCTGAAGCTTTCTTT. This sequence joins TRBV4-3 and TRBJ1-1; 9 bases are a match to TRBD1. The CDR3 covers 14 residues. Germline CDR1 LGHNA, CDR2 YSLEER. J lost 6 bases, V lost 3 bases, and 5 bases had no gene match.

The V gene is TRBV5-1, the J gene TRBJ2-5; D might be TRBD2 (6 bases). V dropped 2 bases and J dropped 5 bases, with 10 bases sitting between them. The CDR3 consists of 13 residues. Germline assignment: CDR1 SGHRS and CDR2 YFSETQ. Written as DNA, the CDR3 is TGCGCCAGCAGCTTCGGGGGTGGGGAGACCCAGTACTTC. This translates into CASSFGGGETQYF.

The V and J genes are TRBV6-1 and TRBJ2-3; tentatively, D is TRBD2 (6 bases). CDR1 is MNHNS, CDR2 SASEGT, per germline. V was trimmed by 8 bases and J by 2 bases, leaving 11 bases between them. The CDR3 consists of 13 residues. The CDR3 DNA sequence: TGTGCCAGCCGGGGACTGAACACAGATACGCAGTATTTT. This codes for CASRGLNTDTQYF.

The J gene is TRBJ1-1, the V gene TRBV5-1, with D hard to call. Germline V CDR1 and CDR2: SGHRS, YFSETQ. Trimming pared 4 bases from V and 0 bases from J, leaving 16 bases between. There are 16 residues in the CDR3. Written as DNA, the CDR3 is TGCGCCAGCAGCCTCCGACGGCGCGGGATGAACACTGAAGCTTTCTTT. This codes for CASSLRRRGMNTEAFF.